These 19 T cell receptor beta chains originate from one sample sequenced in a study of T cells in Graves' hyperthyroidism and ophthalmopathy. Using RNA transcripts as the source, TCR beta CDR3 regions were amplified. A set of HTBI primers served as the primers for a first-round RT-PCR of the TCR CDR3. TCRdb re-analysed the multiplex PCR reads in MiXCR, keeping a single row per CDR3 protein. The repertoire holds 250,000 to 300,000 distinct CDR3 sequences, with roughly 15% as singletons. The sample taken for sequencing was blood. The receptors were gathered from a woman between 45 and 60 years old with Graves' hyperthyroidism that later progressed to Graves' ophthalmopathy.

The table lists this clonotype with many counts. The rearrangement links TRBV18 to TRBJ2-1, with a tentative D call TRBD1 (5 bases). The CDR3 covers 13 residues. Trimming removed 3 bases at V and 10 bases at J, with 13 bases between. Germline CDR1 reads KGHSH; CDR2 reads LQKENI. This chain's CDR3 is CASSPDSQGEQFF. The CDR3 nucleotides are TGTGCCAGCTCACCCGACAGCCAAGGAGAGCAGTTCTTC.

This clonotype was found many times. The chain is built from TRBV5-1 and TRBJ1-1; D perhaps matches TRBD1 (5 bases). The CDR3 totals 14 residues. Germline V gene lookup returns CDR1 SGHRS and CDR2 YFSETQ. V was pared by 2 bases and J by 3 bases, with 11 bases between. CDR3 protein: CASSFAKGYTEAFF. The CDR3 DNA reads TGCGCCAGCAGCTTCGCAAAGGGGTACACTGAAGCTTTCTTT.

The genes are TRBV11-2 and TRBJ1-2; D remains ambiguous. Germline CDR1 reads SGHAT; CDR2 reads FQNNGV. The CDR3 is 13 amino acids. Trimming took 4 bases from V and 7 from J, leaving 13 bases between them. The CDR3 region has the DNA TGTGCCAGCAGCTCCCGTGAGGGTTTTGGCTACACCTTC. It translates to CASSSREGFGYTF.

This clonotype was seen at least ten times. The V gene is TRBV7-8, the J gene TRBJ1-2; no firm D call. Germline V gives CDR1 SGHVS, CDR2 FQNEAQ. The CDR3 contains 13 residues. Between the trimmed V and J ends, which lost 2 bases and 4 bases, there was a span of 8 bases. CDR3 in amino acids: CASSLSGIYGYTF. The CDR3 nucleotides read TGTGCCAGCAGCTTATCCGGAATCTATGGCTACACCTTC.

The rearrangement uses TRBV4-2 and TRBJ1-2; TRBD1 agrees at 7 bases. This CDR3 region has 14 residues. Trimming cost V 4 bases and J 3 bases; bases outside gene matches: 5. Germline assignment: CDR1 LGHNA and CDR2 YNFKEQ. This CDR3 reads CASSRGGQYYGYTF. DNA for the CDR3: TGTGCCAGCAGCCGCGGGGGACAGTACTATGGCTACACCTTC.

This clonotype was detected many times. The gene calls are TRBV11-2 and TRBJ2-1; 10 bases agree with TRBD1. CDR1 is SGHAT and CDR2 is FQNNGV in the germline V gene. This CDR3 has 15 residues. J lost 4 bases, V lost 7 bases, and 7 bases had no gene match. The CDR3 DNA is TGTGCCAGCAACGAGGGACAGGGGCAATACAATGAGCAGTTCTTC. This gives the protein CASNEGQGQYNEQFF.

This clonotype has a handful of counts. Given a much more abundant clone one base away, this may be a read error. The CDR3 loop reads CASSPLPAGTCEQYF. CDR3 DNA: TGTGCCAGCAGTCCCCTTCCAGCGGGCACCTGCGAGCAGTACTTC. The J gene is TRBJ2-7, the V gene TRBV6-1; D may be TRBD2 (6 bases). CDR1 and CDR2 from the germline V gene are MNHNS and SASEGT. CDR3 length: 15 amino acids. Trimming cost V 5 bases and J 6 bases, with 20 bases left between them.

This clonotype was picked up many times. The rearrangement links TRBV19 to TRBJ2-7; D perhaps matches TRBD1 (5 bases). Germline CDR1 LNHDA, CDR2 SQIVND (reference sequence). V lost 9 bases and J lost 3, with 15 bases in between. The CDR3 consists of 13 residues. The CDR3 sequence: CASSLAGLYEQYF. In DNA form, the CDR3 reads TGTGCCAGCAGTTTGGCAGGGCTCTACGAGCAGTACTTC.

This clonotype was seen ten or more times. This chain uses TRBV30 with TRBJ1-2; 7 positions match TRBD1. The CDR3 is made up of 13 amino acids. The V gene's germline CDR1 is GTSNPN and CDR2 SVGIG (reference sequence). The ends lost 0 bases at V and 5 bases at J; junction bases unmatched: 3. The CDR3, as DNA: TGTGCCTGGAGTGTAAGACAGGGTTATGGCTACACCTTC. Amino acids: CAWSVRQGYGYTF.

The chain has TRBV19 and TRBJ1-1; TRBD1 matches 9 bases. After removal of 5 bases from V and 11 bases from J, the junction contained 12 bases not matched to a gene. Germline CDR1 reads LNHDA; CDR2 reads SQIVND (reference sequence). CDR3 length: 14 amino acids. The CDR3 DNA is TGTGCCAGTAGTCCCACCACAGGGGGCTTCGAGGCTTTCTTT. It translates to CASSPTTGGFEAFF.

Comment on this clonotype: A read error may be the cause here, since a much bigger clone is one base away. The chain has TRBV7-9 and TRBJ2-1; 8 nucleotides line up with TRBD2. Germline-derived CDR1 and CDR2 are SEHNR and FQNEAQ (reference sequence). V shed 6 bases and J 3 bases; nucleotides not matched to a gene: 10. CDR3 length equals 16 residues. CDR3 region: CASSYVLAAHYNEQFF. As DNA, the CDR3 is TGTGCCAGCAGTTACGTACTAGCGGCACACTACAATGAGCAGTTCTTC.

This clonotype was picked up many times. The chain links TRBV3-1 to TRBJ2-7; D is perhaps TRBD1 or TRBD2 (5 bases each). The CDR3 is 14 residues long. Germline loops: CDR1 LGHDT, CDR2 YNNKEL (reference sequence). V was trimmed by 1 base and J by 7 bases, leaving 14 bases between them. This CDR3 is CASSQGAGSREQYF. Here the CDR3 DNA reads TGTGCCAGCAGCCAAGGGGCAGGGAGTCGGGAGCAGTACTTC.

This clonotype was observed at least ten times. V and J are TRBV27 and TRBJ2-4, with 8 bases fitting TRBD1. Germline V gene lookup returns CDR1 MNHEY and CDR2 SMNVEV (reference sequence). The trim removed 7 bases at V and 10 bases at J, leaving 6 bases unmatched. The CDR3 spans 12 residues. The CDR3 reads CASTDRQGIQYF. The CDR3 nucleotides read TGTGCCAGCACAGATCGACAGGGGATTCAGTACTTC.

Many counts were recorded for this clonotype. The chain links TRBV5-1 to TRBJ1-1, with 8 bases matching TRBD1. V lost 7 bases and J lost 1; bases outside the gene matches: 6. The CDR3 is made up of 14 amino acids. Germline V gene sequence: CDR1 SGHRS, CDR2 YFSETQ. CDR3: CASLPDRGNTEAFF. The CDR3 DNA follows: TGCGCCAGCCTTCCTGACAGGGGGAACACTGAAGCTTTCTTT. Full variable domain (missing parts from reference TRBV5-1 and TRBJ1-1): KAGVTQTPRYLIKTRGQQVTLSCSPISGHRSVSWYQQTPGQGLQFLFEYFSETQRNKGNFPGRFSGRQFSNSRSEMNVSTLELGDSALYLCASLPDRGNTEAFFGQGTRLTVV.

The sample holds many counts of this clonotype. The chain couples TRBV7-8 to TRBJ1-1; tentative D call: TRBD1 (6 bases). The CDR3 runs 16 residues. The germline V gene has CDR1 SGHVS and CDR2 FQNEAQ. Deletions cut 4 bases from V and 0 bases from J, with 15 bases between. In DNA form, the CDR3 reads TGTGCCAGCAGCTGGGGGACACAGGGACTGAACACTGAAGCTTTCTTT. Its translation: CASSWGTQGLNTEAFF.

This clonotype came up a few times. V gene TRBV7-6 combines with J gene TRBJ1-6; no clear D gene. Germline assignment: CDR1 SGHVS and CDR2 FNYEAQ. This CDR3 spans 12 amino acids. V was shortened by 6 bases and J by 10 bases, with 10 bases between the two germline ends. The CDR3 coding sequence is TGTGCCAGCAGGCGGGGTGGATCACCCCTCCACTTT. Amino acids: CASRRGGSPLHF.

This clonotype was detected many times. This sequence joins TRBV29-1 and TRBJ1-1; D is perhaps TRBD1 (6 bases). This CDR3 has 13 residues. Germline CDR1 and CDR2: SQVTM and ANQGSEA. V lost 4 bases and J 0 bases, leaving 9 bases between the germline ends. The CDR3 region is CSVGGQLNTEAFF. The CDR3 DNA sequence: TGCAGCGTTGGGGGACAATTGAACACTGAAGCTTTCTTT.

This clonotype occurred many times. The CDR3 is CASSPQVGRQFF. The CDR3 coding sequence is TGTGCCAGCAGCCCCCAGGTTGGTAGGCAGTTCTTC. The gene calls are TRBV7-9 and TRBJ2-1; unclear D gene. Germline V lookup: CDR1 SEHNR, CDR2 FQNEAQ (reference sequence). Trimming removed 5 bases at V and 12 bases at J, with 14 bases between. The CDR3 is 12 residues long.

This chain joins TRBV5-1 and TRBJ2-7; 9 bases align to TRBD1. The CDR3 contains 14 residues. CDR1 and CDR2 from the germline V gene are SGHRS and YFSETQ. V was pared by 1 base and J by 7 bases, with 6 bases of the junction left unmatched. The CDR3 reads CASSLTGQGGEQYF. The DNA of the CDR3 is TGCGCCAGCAGCTTGACGGGACAGGGTGGGGAGCAGTACTTC.